The 26 T cell receptor beta chains below were found in one sample sequenced in a study of cytomegalovirus exposure and HLA in healthy donors. 13 Jbeta primers and 60 Vbeta primers were used for the PCR. The data were produced by immunoSEQ multiplex PCR, yet TCRdb's version contains in-frame clones alone and is incomplete. The data hold about 130,000 clones, with over 15% observed a single time. The sequencing sample was made of PBMCs. These TCRs come from a female donor in good health and CMV-seropositive.

The genes are TRBV6-6 and TRBJ2-7, with D tentatively TRBD2 (6 bases). V lost 5 bases to trimming and J lost 3 bases, with 14 bases between them. CDR3 length: 14 residues. Germline loops: CDR1 MNHNY, CDR2 SVGAGI (reference sequence). The CDR3 DNA reads as TGTGCCAGCAGTCGACGGGAGATAAACTACGAGCAGTACTTC. Amino acids: CASSRREINYEQYF.

The chain has TRBV7-3 and TRBJ2-3, with D possibly being TRBD2 (5 bases). Germline-derived CDR1 and CDR2 are SGHTA and FQGTGA. CDR3 length: 13 residues. V was shortened by 5 bases and J by 4 bases, with 10 bases between the two germline ends. CDR3 amino acids: CASSVASPDTQYF. In DNA form, the CDR3 reads TGTGCCAGCAGCGTAGCGAGCCCAGATACGCAGTATTTT.

This clone was seen a handful of times. V is TRBV30 and J is TRBJ2-7, with D perhaps matching TRBD1 (6 bases). The CDR3 totals 13 residues. The germline CDR1 and CDR2 sequences are GTSNPN and SVGIG (reference sequence). The V and J ends lost 0 bases and 6 bases respectively, with 12 bases between them. The CDR3 DNA sequence: TGTGCCTGGAGTGTGATCAGGGGCAGCGAGCAGTACTTC. Translation gives CAWSVIRGSEQYF.

The chain uses TRBV10-1 and TRBJ1-2, with D possibly matching TRBD1 (5 bases). Trimming cost V 9 bases and J 2 bases, with 22 bases left between them. Germline V lookup: CDR1 WNHNN, CDR2 SYGVQD (reference sequence). The CDR3 is made up of 16 amino acids. Here the CDR3 DNA reads TGCGCCAGTGACCTCAATCCCAGGGTCGCGAACTATGGCTACACCTTC. Translation gives CASDLNPRVANYGYTF.

This chain connects TRBV11-1 to TRBJ2-3, with D maybe TRBD2 (5 bases). The germline V and J ends were trimmed by 5 bases and 3 bases, with 18 bases remaining between them. The CDR3 runs 16 residues. The V gene's germline CDR1 is SGHAT and CDR2 FQDESV (reference sequence). DNA for the CDR3: TGTGCCAGCAGCAGAGGGTCCGTCGGTTTGACAGATACGCAGTATTTT. Protein sequence: CASSRGSVGLTDTQYF. Based on the CDR3 plus reference TRBV11-1 and TRBJ2-3, the full variable domain is EAEVAQSPRYKITEKSQAVAFWCDPISGHATLYWYRQILGQGPELLVQFQDESVVDDSQLPKDRFSAERLKGVDSTLKIQPAELGDSAMYLCASSRGSVGLTDTQYFGPGTRLTVL.

The chain employs TRBV28 and TRBJ2-3; a weak D match, TRBD1 (7 bases). V was trimmed by 4 bases and J by 6 bases, leaving 8 bases between them. Germline V gives CDR1 MDHEN, CDR2 SYDVKM. This CDR3 has 12 amino acids. CDR3 sequence: CASSSGGDTQYF. The CDR3 DNA sequence: TGTGCCAGCAGTTCAGGGGGGGATACGCAGTATTTT.

In its sample, this clone was seen a few times. The chain's CDR3 is CASSLFRTTTYEQYF. The CDR3 DNA reads as TGTGCCAGCAGCTTATTCCGTACCACAACCTACGAGCAGTACTTC. V is TRBV7-2 and J is TRBJ2-7, with D unclear. The ends were cut back, 2 bases at V and 2 bases at J, with 13 bases in the middle. The germline V gene has CDR1 SGHTA and CDR2 FQGNSA. The CDR3 covers 15 residues.

The genes are TRBV4-1 and TRBJ1-1, with TRBD1 matching over 7 bases. Germline lookup yields CDR1 MGHRA and CDR2 YSYEKL. V shed 3 bases and J 3 bases; nucleotides not matched to a gene: 7. The CDR3 spans 15 residues. The CDR3 nucleotides read TGCGCCAGCAGCCAGACCGGGACAGCAGACACTGAAGCTTTCTTT. This translates into CASSQTGTADTEAFF.

A few counts support this clone. The chain employs TRBV9 and TRBJ1-1, with a weak D call TRBD1 (5 bases). Deletions cut 3 bases from V and 7 bases from J, with 10 bases between. Germline CDR1 and CDR2: SGDLS and YYNGEE. The CDR3 extends over 12 amino acids. The CDR3 protein is CASSALGGEAFF. CDR3 sequence (DNA): TGTGCCAGCAGCGCCTTGGGGGGTGAAGCTTTCTTT. The whole variable domain, filled in from reference TRBV9 and TRBJ1-1, reads DSGVTQTPKHLITATGQRVTLRCSPRSGDLSVYWYQQSLDQGLQFLIQYYNGEERAKGNILERFSAQQFPDLHSELNLSSLELGDSALYFCASSALGGEAFFGQGTRLTVV.

This clone has a handful of counts. The chain is built from TRBV4-3 and TRBJ1-2, with D unresolved. There are 14 residues in the CDR3. V gave up 5 bases and J gave up 4 bases, with 14 bases separating them. Per germline, CDR1 LGHNA and CDR2 YSLEER. DNA for the CDR3: TGCGCCAGCAGCGAAGGTGGCAGATCCTATGGCTACACCTTC. It encodes CASSEGGRSYGYTF.

The chain is built from TRBV28 and TRBJ1-1; D may be TRBD1 (6 bases). This CDR3 has 16 amino acids. Looked up from germline, CDR1 is MDHEN and CDR2 is SYDVKM. V shed 2 bases and J shed 0 bases, with 13 bases lying between them. The CDR3, as DNA: TGTGCCAGCAGTTTACAACAGGGCCGGATGAACACTGAAGCTTTCTTT. Protein: CASSLQQGRMNTEAFF. The entire variable domain, with the rest obtained from reference TRBV28 and TRBJ1-1, is as follows: DVKVTQSSRYLVKRTGEKVFLECVQDMDHENMFWYRQDPGLGLRLIYFSYDVKMKEKGDIPEGYSVSREKKERFSLILESASTNQTSMYLCASSLQQGRMNTEAFFGQGTRLTVV.

This clone was seen only a few times. The CDR3 reads CASSYQPTGAGTQYF. Here the CDR3 DNA reads TGTGCCAGCAGTTACCAACCGACAGGGGCAGGTACGCAGTATTTT. The rearrangement uses TRBV6-5 and TRBJ2-3; 8 positions agree with TRBD1. Germline CDR1 MNHEY, CDR2 SVGAGI. V lost 2 bases, J lost 8 bases, and 9 bases stayed unmatched. The CDR3 has 15 residues.

The V call is TRBV4-3, the J call TRBJ2-2; D is perhaps TRBD1 (6 bases). Germline CDR1 reads LGHNA; CDR2 reads YSLEER. V lost 0 bases to trimming and J lost 0 bases, with 8 bases between them. This CDR3 spans 16 amino acids. For the CDR3, the DNA is TGCGCCAGCAGCCAAGAGGACAGAACGAACACCGGGGAGCTGTTTTTT. This gives the protein CASSQEDRTNTGELFF.

This clone was detected only a few times. V usage is TRBV6-5 and J usage is TRBJ1-2, with D maybe TRBD1 (5 bases). The V end lost 6 bases, the J end lost 3 bases, and 14 bases lay between the germline ends. This CDR3 is built from 14 residues. Looked up from germline, CDR1 is MNHEY and CDR2 is SVGAGI. The CDR3 DNA sequence: TGTGCCAGCAGCCCCGCGGGGGGGGACTATGGCTACACCTTC. Its translation: CASSPAGGDYGYTF.

The chain combines TRBV28 with TRBJ1-2, with a weak D call TRBD1 (5 bases). The V and J ends lost 6 bases and 5 bases respectively, with 16 bases between them. Germline assignment: CDR1 MDHEN and CDR2 SYDVKM. There are 14 residues in the CDR3. CDR3 DNA sequence: TGTGCCAGCAGAGTCCAGGGTACCGAATATGGCTACACCTTC. Translated: CASRVQGTEYGYTF.

This clone was found a few times. The chain is built from TRBV29-1 and TRBJ2-7; maybe TRBD2 (5 bases). V was trimmed by 7 bases and J by 2 bases, leaving 12 bases between them. The CDR3 spans 12 residues. Per the germline V gene, CDR1 is SQVTM and CDR2 is ANQGSEA. The CDR3 DNA reads as TGCAGCGGAACGTCGGGGACCTACGAGCAGTACTTC. Translation gives CSGTSGTYEQYF.

This sequence joins TRBV30 and TRBJ2-7; 9 nucleotides align to TRBD1. The CDR3 runs to 13 residues. Germline loops: CDR1 GTSNPN, CDR2 SVGIG (reference sequence). V gave up 2 bases and J gave up 2 bases; unmatched junction bases: 1. The CDR3 spells CAWSRQGAYEQYF. In DNA form, the CDR3 reads TGTGCCTGGAGTCGACAGGGGGCCTACGAGCAGTACTTC. Together with reference TRBV30 and TRBJ2-7, the CDR3 gives the full variable domain: SQTIHQWPATLVQPVGSPLSLECTVEGTSNPNLYWYRQAAGRGLQLLFYSVGIGQISSEVPQNLSASRPQDRQFILSSKKLLLSDSGFYLCAWSRQGAYEQYFGPGTRLTVT.

The sample holds a few counts of this clone. The rearrangement joins TRBV6-4 to TRBJ2-3, with 12 nucleotides matching TRBD2. J was trimmed by 3 bases and V by 3 bases; bases with no gene match: 1. This CDR3 is 15 amino acids long. Looked up from germline, CDR1 is MRHNA and CDR2 is SNTAGT. The CDR3, as DNA: TGTGCCAGCAGTGATGGGACTAGCGGGACAGATACGCAGTATTTT. Translation: CASSDGTSGTDTQYF.

This clone was seen more than once but under ten times. The J gene is TRBJ1-2, the V gene TRBV27; D remains ambiguous. Germline V gene data show CDR1 as MNHEY and CDR2 as SMNVEV (reference sequence). The CDR3 is 14 amino acids. V shed 6 bases and J shed 1 base, with 12 bases lying between them. CDR3: CASSPGRGNYGYTF. As DNA, the CDR3 is TGTGCCAGCAGCCCCGGAAGAGGTAACTATGGCTACACCTTC.

The chain carries TRBV7-6 and TRBJ2-3; 7 bases map to TRBD1. This CDR3 is 18 amino acids long. The V segment lost 4 bases and the J segment 1 base; nucleotides outside the gene matches: 14. Germline V gene lookup returns CDR1 SGHVS and CDR2 FNYEAQ. CDR3 in amino acids: CASSYEPDRVWGTDTQYF. The CDR3 DNA reads TGTGCCAGCAGCTACGAACCCGACAGGGTCTGGGGCACAGATACGCAGTATTTT.

On this clone itself: The identical CDR3 is also encoded by other nucleotide sequences in the sample. The chain employs TRBV6-5 and TRBJ2-7; 9 positions match TRBD1. Germline-derived CDR1 and CDR2 are MNHEY and SVGAGI. The V gene end was trimmed by 5 bases and the J gene end by 1 base; junction bases not matched to a gene: 3. The CDR3 is 14 amino acids. CDR3 nucleotides: TGTGCCAGCAGTCGACAGGGGGGATCCTACGAGCAGTACTTC. Amino acids: CASSRQGGSYEQYF.

This clone was seen a few times. The V gene is TRBV23-1, the J gene TRBJ1-3; no reliable D call. TRBV23-1 is assigned to the ORF class and has an uncertain function. The CDR3 has 12 amino acids. The V gene lost 7 bases and the J gene lost 8 bases, with 12 bases spanning the gap. CDR3 sequence (DNA): TGCGCCAGCACCCGGGATGTCGACACCATATATTTT. Translating gives CASTRDVDTIYF.

This clone was detected a few times. The gene calls are TRBV11-2 and TRBJ1-5; D unclear. Germline V gives CDR1 SGHAT, CDR2 FQNNGV. V lost 2 bases and J lost 1, with 6 bases in between. CDR3 length: 14 amino acids. CDR3 DNA sequence: TGTGCCAGCAGCTTATTGGCCAGCAATCAGCCCCAGCATTTT. Its protein product is CASSLLASNQPQHF.

This clone was detected only a few times. This sequence joins TRBV5-6 and TRBJ2-3; perhaps TRBD2 as D (6 bases). Per the germline V gene, CDR1 is SGHDT and CDR2 is YYEEEE. CDR3 size: 11 residues. The V end lost 9 bases, the J end lost 10 bases, and 15 bases lay between the germline ends. DNA of the CDR3: TGTGCCAACCCTCGGGGGACTCCGCAGTATTTT. This encodes CANPRGTPQYF.

The J gene is TRBJ1-1, the V gene TRBV20-1; D perhaps matches TRBD1 (5 bases). V was shortened by 7 bases and J by 6 bases, with 12 bases between the two germline ends. The CDR3 spans 11 residues. Germline V CDR1 and CDR2: DFQATT, SNEGSKA (reference sequence). The CDR3 DNA reads TGCAGTGTCGCAGAAGGGGCTGAAGCTTTCTTT. This codes for CSVAEGAEAFF.

V is TRBV5-6 and J is TRBJ2-5; TRBD2 aligns across 8 bases. V lost 2 bases to trimming and J lost 3 bases; unmatched junction nucleotides: 3. This CDR3 is built from 14 residues. CDR1 SGHDT and CDR2 YYEEEE come from the germline V gene. The CDR3 sequence is CASSLVLAEETQYF. The DNA of the CDR3 is TGTGCCAGCAGCTTAGTACTAGCGGAAGAGACCCAGTACTTC.